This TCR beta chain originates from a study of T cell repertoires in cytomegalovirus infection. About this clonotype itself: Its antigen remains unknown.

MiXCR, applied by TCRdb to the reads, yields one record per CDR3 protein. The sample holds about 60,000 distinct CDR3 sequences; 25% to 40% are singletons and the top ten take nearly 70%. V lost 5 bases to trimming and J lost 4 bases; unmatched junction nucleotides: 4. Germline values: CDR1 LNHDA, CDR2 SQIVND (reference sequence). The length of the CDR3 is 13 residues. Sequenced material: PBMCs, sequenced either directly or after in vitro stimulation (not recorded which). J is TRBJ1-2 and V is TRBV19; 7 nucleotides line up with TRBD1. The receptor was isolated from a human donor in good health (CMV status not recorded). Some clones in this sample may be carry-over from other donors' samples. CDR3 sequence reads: CASSVGTAYGYTF. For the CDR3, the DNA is TGTGCCAGTAGTGTTGGGACAGCCTATGGCTACACCTTC.